This entry is about one T cell receptor beta chain. CDR3 size: 15 residues. This sample was taken from a study of blood T cell repertoires in COVID-19. About the research overall: From T cells, B-cell-depleted T cells, or PBMCs came the material, which was cDNA or gDNA.

The authors' processing: Estimates of nucleated cell counts were drawn from the amplification of reference gene primers. Measured with immunoSEQ multiplex PCR; TCRdb has only the in-frame clones, and not every one. From that table come the V and J calls and clone size; the DNA was used to work out D and trimming. The sample has about 170,000 clones, about 80% seen once. The V gene is TRBV1, the J gene TRBJ2-3; the table assigns TRBD2, which was not confirmed against the DNA. TRBV1 is given as a pseudogene. This sequence originates from a human donor with acute or convalescent COVID-19. The donor label of this sample is uncertain. Input material: peripheral blood. The CDR3 nucleotides are TGCACCAGGTGGACTAGGGTAAGGATCGCAGATACGCAGTATTTT. It codes for CTRWTRVRIADTQYF.